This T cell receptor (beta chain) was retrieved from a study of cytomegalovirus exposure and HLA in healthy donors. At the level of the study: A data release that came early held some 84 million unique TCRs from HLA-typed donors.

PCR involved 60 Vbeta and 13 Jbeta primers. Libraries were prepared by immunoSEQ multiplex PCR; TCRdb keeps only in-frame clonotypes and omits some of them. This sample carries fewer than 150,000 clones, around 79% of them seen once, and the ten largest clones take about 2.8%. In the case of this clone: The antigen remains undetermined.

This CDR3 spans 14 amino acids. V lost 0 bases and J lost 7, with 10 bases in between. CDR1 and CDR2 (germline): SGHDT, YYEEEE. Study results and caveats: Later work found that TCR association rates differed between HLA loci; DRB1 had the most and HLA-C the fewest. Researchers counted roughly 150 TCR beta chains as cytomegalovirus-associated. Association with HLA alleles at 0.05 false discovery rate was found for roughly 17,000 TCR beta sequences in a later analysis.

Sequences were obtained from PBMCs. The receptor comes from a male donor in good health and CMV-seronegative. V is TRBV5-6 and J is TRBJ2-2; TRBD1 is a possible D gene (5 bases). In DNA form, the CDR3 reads TGTGCCAGCAGCTTGGCTGCAGGGTTCGGGGAGCTGTTTTTT. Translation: CASSLAAGFGELFF.